A selection of T cell receptor beta chains follows, all from one sample in a study of shared clonotypes between healthy human individuals. Some clones are missing from TCRdb's copy, which holds only in-frame ones; the method was immunoSEQ multiplex PCR. This sample has 1.4 million to 1.5 million clones, with 95% to 97% found just once. The sample consisted of naive CD4+ T cells sorted from blood. The receptors here all came from a man aged 30 to 39 in good health. The CDR3 runs from the conserved cysteine through the conserved F or W. A D gene is named only where the DNA matches it firmly. The size entry is marked missing in some rows and otherwise reads once, few, many or a size class.

cdr3_length j_call v_call clone_size d_call cdr3_aa cdr3_nt
14 TRBJ2-3 TRBV18 - - CASSPLSSTDTQYF TGTGCCAGCTCACCACTTTCTAGCACAGATACGCAGTATTTT
17 TRBJ2-1 TRBV9 - TRBD2 CASSARLAGSSYNEQFF TGTGCCAGCAGCGCGAGACTAGCGGGGAGCTCCTACAATGAGCAGTTCTTC
14 TRBJ2-1 TRBV9 once - CASSQRTPEGEQFF TGTGCCAGCAGCCAAAGGACTCCCGAGGGTGAGCAGTTCTTC
17 TRBJ2-7 TRBV7-7 - - CASSPEGGGRGWYEQYF TGTGCCAGCAGCCCAGAGGGGGGCGGGAGAGGGTGGTACGAGCAGTACTTC
19 TRBJ2-7 TRBV2 - TRBD2 CASSTPGLAGGPEGYEQYF TGTGCCAGCAGTACTCCGGGACTAGCGGGAGGGCCCGAGGGCTACGAGCAGTACTTC
14 TRBJ1-2 TRBV2 - TRBD1 CASSYRGGSDGYTF TGTGCCAGCAGTTATAGAGGGGGCTCGGATGGCTACACCTTC
16 TRBJ2-1 TRBV11-2 - TRBD2 CASVLPKLAGGDEQFF TGTGCCAGCGTTCTCCCCAAACTAGCGGGAGGCGATGAGCAGTTCTTC
15 TRBJ1-3 TRBV7-9 - TRBD1 CASSLEGTAGNTIYF TGTGCCAGCAGCTTAGAGGGGACAGCAGGAAACACCATATATTTT
13 TRBJ1-1 TRBV6-6 - - CASSLRVHTEAFF TGTGCCAGCAGTTTAAGGGTGCACACTGAAGCTTTCTTT
14 TRBJ2-3 TRBV5-1 - TRBD1 CASSWQGAKDTQYF TGCGCCAGCAGCTGGCAGGGGGCGAAAGATACGCAGTATTTT
16 TRBJ2-4 TRBV10-3 - - CAISATGKGAKNIQYF TGTGCCATCAGTGCAACAGGGAAGGGGGCCAAAAACATTCAGTACTTC
16 TRBJ2-6 TRBV4-1 - TRBD2 CASNLAESSGANVLTF TGCGCCAGCAACCTAGCGGAAAGCTCTGGGGCCAACGTCCTGACTTTC
16 TRBJ2-1 TRBV5-6 - TRBD2 CASSRGLAGIYNEQFF TGTGCCAGCAGCCGGGGGCTAGCGGGAATCTACAATGAGCAGTTCTTC
16 TRBJ1-2 TRBV5-4 - - CASRFFVSEEMGGYTF TGTGCCAGCAGGTTCTTCGTTTCGGAAGAAATGGGTGGCTACACCTTC
14 TRBJ2-2 TRBV19 - - CASRSLVRTGELFF TGTGCCAGTAGGTCTTTGGTACGCACCGGGGAGCTGTTTTTT
11 TRBJ2-5 TRBV20-1 - - CSALALETQYF TGCAGTGCGTTAGCACTGGAGACCCAGTACTTC
14 TRBJ2-1 TRBV19 - TRBD2 CASKRAGGPHEQFF TGTGCCAGTAAGAGGGCGGGAGGGCCCCATGAGCAGTTCTTC
15 TRBJ2-7 TRBV10-2 - - CASTGRGTSSYEQYF TGCGCCAGCACGGGGAGGGGGACGAGCTCCTACGAGCAGTACTTC
15 TRBJ2-7 TRBV6-5 - TRBD2 CASSSLAGVGNEQYF TGTGCCAGCAGCTCCCTAGCGGGAGTCGGGAACGAGCAGTACTTC
13 TRBJ2-7 TRBV5-1 - - CASSFRETYEQYF TGCGCCAGCAGCTTCAGGGAAACCTACGAGCAGTACTTC
17 TRBJ2-4 TRBV5-5 - - CASSLSKGNIAKNIQYF TGTGCCAGCAGCCTCTCCAAGGGGAATATAGCCAAAAACATTCAGTACTTC
14 TRBJ1-1 TRBV19 - - CASSIPTYNTEAFF TGTGCCAGTAGTATTCCCACGTATAACACTGAAGCTTTCTTT
14 TRBJ1-2 TRBV11-2 once - CASSLPGRNYGYTF TGTGCCAGCAGCTTACCGGGACGGAACTATGGCTACACCTTC
16 TRBJ2-1 TRBV7-2 - - CASSLPRGFSYNEQFF TGTGCCAGCAGCCTCCCTCGGGGGTTCTCCTACAATGAGCAGTTCTTC
15 TRBJ2-7 TRBV5-6 - TRBD2 CASSKTSRISYEQYF TGTGCCAGCAGCAAGACTAGCAGGATCTCCTACGAGCAGTACTTC
15 TRBJ1-3 TRBV5-8 - - CASRSRMASGNTIYF TGTGCCAGCAGGAGCAGGATGGCCTCTGGAAACACCATATATTTT
15 TRBJ1-1 TRBV6-1 - - CASSVRTTMNTEAFF TGTGCCAGCAGTGTACGGACAACCATGAACACTGAAGCTTTCTTT
13 TRBJ2-1 TRBV25-1 - - CASSPMPHNEQFF TGTGCCAGCAGTCCAATGCCCCACAATGAGCAGTTCTTC
17 TRBJ2-7 TRBV5-5 - TRBD1 CASSLAPRDRGVYEQYF TGTGCCAGCAGCTTGGCGCCTAGGGACAGGGGAGTATACGAGCAGTACTTC
13 TRBJ1-4 TRBV18 - - CASSPGTAEKLFF TGTGCCAGCTCACCAGGGACTGCCGAAAAACTGTTTTTT
12 TRBJ2-5 TRBV28 - TRBD1 CASSLTGQTQYF TGTGCCAGCAGTCTGACAGGGCAGACCCAGTACTTC